This T cell receptor beta chain was identified during a study of cytomegalovirus exposure and HLA in healthy donors. All the people who gave samples were healthy bone marrow donors. General study findings and limits: Evidence from a later analysis indicated that most CMV-associated TCR beta chains looked HLA-restricted. Being productive about 87% or about 30% of the time was typical of most TCR beta V segments in an earlier analysis. In a later analysis, common viral pathogens appeared linked to several of the most significant clusters.

V was trimmed by 1 base and J by 5 bases, leaving 17 bases between them. The CDR3 covers 16 residues. Germline V gives CDR1 MDHEN, CDR2 SYDVKM. The PCR employed 60 Vbeta primers together with 13 Jbeta primers. Only in-frame clones appear in the TCRdb table, and some are missing; sequencing was by immunoSEQ multiplex PCR. The repertoire consists of some 78,000 clones, with 80% occurring once and the leading ten covering 20% to 25%. On this clone itself: Its cognate antigen is unknown.

V usage is TRBV28 and J usage is TRBJ2-5, with D perhaps TRBD1 (5 bases). This TCR was sampled from a woman aged 50 to 65 in good health and CMV-seropositive. Material: PBMCs. This CDR3 reads CASSLSGHAGWETQYF. The CDR3 nucleotides are TGTGCCAGCAGTTTATCGGGCCACGCAGGGTGGGAGACCCAGTACTTC.